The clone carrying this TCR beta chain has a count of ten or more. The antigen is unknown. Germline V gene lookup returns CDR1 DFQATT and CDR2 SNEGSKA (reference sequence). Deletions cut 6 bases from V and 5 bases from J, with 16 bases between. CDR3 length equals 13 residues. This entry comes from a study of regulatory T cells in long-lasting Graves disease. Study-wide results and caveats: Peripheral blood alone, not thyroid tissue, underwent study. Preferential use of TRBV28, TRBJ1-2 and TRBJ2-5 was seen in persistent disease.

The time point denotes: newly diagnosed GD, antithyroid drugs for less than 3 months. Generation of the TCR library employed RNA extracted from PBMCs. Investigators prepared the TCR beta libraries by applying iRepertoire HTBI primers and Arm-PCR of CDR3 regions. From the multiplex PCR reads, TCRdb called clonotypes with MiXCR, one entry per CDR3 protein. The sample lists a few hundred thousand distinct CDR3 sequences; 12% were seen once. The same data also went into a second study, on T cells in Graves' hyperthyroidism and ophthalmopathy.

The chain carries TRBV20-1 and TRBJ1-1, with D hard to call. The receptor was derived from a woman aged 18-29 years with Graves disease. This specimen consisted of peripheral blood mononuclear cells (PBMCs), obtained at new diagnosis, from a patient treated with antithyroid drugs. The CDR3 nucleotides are TGCAGTGCCCCGAGGACGGGAGGGACTGAAGCTTTCTTT. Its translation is CSAPRTGGTEAFF.